This passage covers 27 T cell receptor beta chains from one sample sequenced in a study of T cell responses to AZD1222 COVID-19 vaccine. Here immunoSEQ multiplex PCR was the method, and the copy in TCRdb shows in-frame clones only, minus some. The data show approximately 80,000 clones, over 75% seen once. The sequencing here drew on peripheral blood, taken 28 days after the second AZD1222 dose. All receptors derive from an adult who received the AZD1222 COVID-19 vaccine.

The genes are TRBV13 and TRBJ1-1; D not resolved. The V and J ends lost 2 bases and 3 bases respectively, with 10 bases between them. This CDR3 region has 14 residues. CDR1 is PRHDT, CDR2 FYEKMQ, per germline (reference sequence). CDR3 protein: CASSLHPRDTEAFF. CDR3 nucleotides: TGTGCCAGCAGCTTACACCCGCGGGACACTGAAGCTTTCTTT.

Note on this clone: A junction end diverges from the germline sequence, so it may reflect a read error. The chain links TRBV28 to TRBJ1-4; D is unresolved. Per the germline V gene, CDR1 is MDHEN and CDR2 is SYDVKM. The CDR3 is 15 amino acids. The CDR3 DNA follows: TGTGCCAGCAGTTTTAACGCAGGAACTTATGAAAAACTGTTTTTT. Translating gives CASSFNAGTYEKLFF.

CDR3 nucleotides: TGTGCCAGCAGCTATAGTCTATACGAGCAGTACTTC. It codes for CASSYSLYEQYF. The gene calls are TRBV12-3 or TRBV12-4 and TRBJ2-7, with D unresolved. There are 12 residues in the CDR3. V was shortened by 6 bases and J by 4 bases, with 10 bases between the two germline ends.

The chain carries TRBV7-6 and TRBJ1-4; the match to TRBD1 covers 9 bases. The CDR3 spans 15 residues. Germline trimming cut 0 bases from V and 7 bases from J; bases unmatched to any gene: 3. Per the germline V gene, CDR1 is SGHVS and CDR2 is FNYEAQ. The CDR3 coding sequence is TGTGCCAGCAGCTTAGCTACAGGGGGCATTGAAAAACTGTTTTTT. Its protein product is CASSLATGGIEKLFF.

The chain has TRBV3-1 (or the pseudogene TRBV3-2) and TRBJ1-4, with TRBD1 matching 10 bases. J was trimmed by 7 bases and V by 2 bases; bases with no gene match: 4. Germline V gene data show CDR1 as LGHDT and CDR2 as YNNKEL (reference sequence). The CDR3 has 15 amino acids. CDR3 amino acids: CASSQRGQGGEKLFF. The CDR3 DNA reads TGTGCCAGCAGCCAACGTGGACAGGGGGGTGAAAAACTGTTTTTT.

This clone has a single count. This rearrangement joins TRBV18 to TRBJ2-5, with a weak D call TRBD2 (5 bases). This CDR3 region has 15 residues. In germline, CDR1 is KGHSH, CDR2 LQKENI. Between the trimmed V and J ends, which lost 3 bases and 5 bases, there was a span of 16 bases. CDR3 bases: TGTGCCAGCTCACCCGAGACTATTACATGGGAGACCCAGTACTTC. Translation: CASSPETITWETQYF. Based on the CDR3 plus reference TRBV18 and TRBJ2-5, the full variable domain is NAGVMQNPRHLVRRRGQEARLRCSPMKGHSHVYWYRQLPEEGLKFMVYLQKENIIDESGMPKERFSAEFPKEGPSILRIQQVVRGDSAAYFCASSPETITWETQYFGPGTRLLVL.

The chain has TRBV6-4 and TRBJ2-3; a weak D match, TRBD1 (6 bases). This CDR3 is 13 amino acids long. Trimming took off 0 bases at V and 10 bases at J, with 11 bases between the two ends. Germline assignment: CDR1 MRHNA and CDR2 SNTAGT. CDR3 loop: CASSDSSQGPQYF. CDR3 in DNA: TGTGCCAGCAGTGACTCGAGTCAGGGGCCGCAGTATTTT.

CDR3 nucleotides: TGTGCCGGCGGGACAGGGGAAAAAGAGACCCAGTACTTC. This translates into CAGGTGEKETQYF. The V and J genes are TRBV28 and TRBJ2-5; 10 bases match TRBD1. Germline values: CDR1 MDHEN, CDR2 SYDVKM. The CDR3 consists of 13 residues. V gave up 11 bases and J gave up 3 bases; unmatched junction bases: 6. Full variable domain (missing parts from reference TRBV28 and TRBJ2-5): DVKVTQSSRYLVKRTGEKVFLECVQDMDHENMFWYRQDPGLGLRLIYFSYDVKMKEKGDIPEGYSVSREKKERFSLILESASTNQTSMYLCAGGTGEKETQYFGPGTRLLVL.

The genes are TRBV19 and TRBJ1-1; no reliable D call. Between the trimmed V and J ends, which lost 5 bases and 0 bases, there was a span of 10 bases. This CDR3 is 14 amino acids long. The V gene's germline CDR1 is LNHDA and CDR2 SQIVND (reference sequence). The CDR3 nucleotides read TGTGCCAGTAGTCCCGCCCAATTGAACACTGAAGCTTTCTTT. Its translation: CASSPAQLNTEAFF.

CDR3 sequence reads: CASSPWTVNNQPQHF. The CDR3 bases are TGTGCCAGCAGCCCCTGGACAGTAAATAATCAGCCCCAGCATTTT. The chain joins TRBV2 to TRBJ1-5; tentatively, D is TRBD1 (6 bases). CDR3 length equals 15 residues. CDR1 SNHLY and CDR2 FYNNEI come from the germline V gene. Between the trimmed V and J ends, which lost 6 bases and 4 bases, there was a span of 16 bases. The full variable domain, its missing parts supplied by reference TRBV2 and TRBJ1-5, is EPEVTQTPSHQVTQMGQEVILRCVPISNHLYFYWYRQILGQKVEFLVSFYNNEISEKSEIFDDQFSVERPDGSNFTLKIRSTKLEDSAMYFCASSPWTVNNQPQHFGDGTRLSIL.

The V and J genes are TRBV7-9 and TRBJ1-3; no reliable D call. Trimming cost V 2 bases and J 4 bases, with 18 bases left between them. The CDR3 contains 17 residues. CDR1 and CDR2 (germline): SEHNR, FQNEAQ (reference sequence). CDR3: CASSLHGETKPGNTIYF. In nucleotides, the CDR3 is TGTGCCAGCAGCTTACACGGGGAAACGAAGCCCGGAAACACCATATATTTT.

The chain recombines TRBV3-1 (or the pseudogene TRBV3-2) with TRBJ2-2; D remains ambiguous. The CDR3 loop spans 11 amino acids. Germline V lookup: CDR1 LGHDT, CDR2 YNNKEL (reference sequence). V was clipped by 4 bases and J by 5 bases, with 2 bases between them. The CDR3 reads CASSRTGELFF. In nucleotides, the CDR3 is TGTGCCAGCAGCCGAACCGGGGAGCTGTTTTTT.

V usage is TRBV2 and J usage is TRBJ1-2, with 7 bases that match TRBD1. Trimming cost V 5 bases and J 4 bases; bases outside gene matches: 4. The V gene's germline CDR1 is SNHLY and CDR2 FYNNEI. The CDR3 has 13 amino acids. CDR3 DNA: TGTGCCAGCAGTACAGGGGTGGCCTATGGCTACACCTTC. Translated, it gives CASSTGVAYGYTF. The whole variable domain, filled in from reference TRBV2 and TRBJ1-2, reads EPEVTQTPSHQVTQMGQEVILRCVPISNHLYFYWYRQILGQKVEFLVSFYNNEISEKSEIFDDQFSVERPDGSNFTLKIRSTKLEDSAMYFCASSTGVAYGYTFGSGTRLTVV.

The chain uses TRBV19 and TRBJ2-1, with a weak D call TRBD1 (6 bases). V shed 7 bases and J shed 3 bases, with 13 bases lying between them. CDR1 and CDR2 (germline): LNHDA, SQIVND (reference sequence). The CDR3 runs to 14 residues. The CDR3 spells CASTSVDSYNEQFF. The CDR3, as DNA: TGTGCCAGTACCAGTGTGGACAGCTACAATGAGCAGTTCTTC.

This clone was recorded once. The rearrangement links TRBV28 to TRBJ2-7, with 7 bases fitting TRBD1. Unmatched junction bases numbered 8, after V lost 3 bases and J lost 6 bases. This CDR3 has 14 residues. Germline values: CDR1 MDHEN, CDR2 SYDVKM. CDR3 region: CASSLTGRPPEQYF. The DNA of the CDR3 is TGTGCCAGCAGTTTGACAGGGAGACCCCCCGAGCAGTACTTC.

The chain uses TRBV4-1 and TRBJ1-5; the match to TRBD1 covers 7 bases. Unmatched junction bases numbered 6, after V lost 0 bases and J lost 4 bases. The CDR3 extends over 16 amino acids. The germline V gene has CDR1 MGHRA and CDR2 YSYEKL. The CDR3 is CASSQEGSGQNQPQHF. For the CDR3, the DNA is TGCGCCAGCAGCCAAGAAGGCTCGGGACAGAATCAGCCCCAGCATTTT.

The rearrangement uses TRBV5-1 and TRBJ2-1, with TRBD1 matching over 8 bases. CDR1 is SGHRS and CDR2 is YFSETQ in the germline V gene. This CDR3 region has 14 residues. V trimming: 4 bases; J trimming: 3 bases; junction bases outside the gene matches: 3. The CDR3 DNA sequence: TGCGCCAGCAGCATTGACAGGGGCTACAATGAGCAGTTCTTC. Protein product: CASSIDRGYNEQFF.

The V and J genes are TRBV28 and TRBJ2-2; D unclear. The V gene lost 1 base and the J gene lost 6 bases, with 6 bases spanning the gap. Germline assignment: CDR1 MDHEN and CDR2 SYDVKM. There are 13 residues in the CDR3. CDR3 in amino acids: CASSLLEPGELFF. The CDR3 coding sequence is TGTGCCAGCAGTTTATTGGAACCCGGGGAGCTGTTTTTT.

V usage is TRBV11-3 and J usage is TRBJ1-1, with 12 bases that match TRBD1. This CDR3 region has 16 residues. CDR1 is SGHNT, CDR2 YENEEA, per germline. The J segment lost 4 bases and the V segment lost 4 bases, leaving 7 bases of the junction unmatched. CDR3 bases: TGTGCCAGCAGCTCGGGACAGGGGGCTCAGGGCACTGAAGCTTTCTTT. It codes for CASSSGQGAQGTEAFF.

V is TRBV5-4 and J is TRBJ1-6; D is perhaps TRBD1 (5 bases). There are 13 residues in the CDR3. The V gene lost 8 bases and the J gene lost 10 bases, with 16 bases spanning the gap. Germline V CDR1 and CDR2: SGHNT, YYREEE (reference sequence). The chain's CDR3 is CASSHDSRSPLHF. The CDR3 DNA reads TGTGCCAGTAGTCATGACAGCAGATCACCCCTCCACTTT.

The chain couples TRBV10-3 to TRBJ2-7; D remains ambiguous. Between the trimmed V and J ends, which lost 7 bases and 0 bases, there was a span of 10 bases. The CDR3 totals 13 residues. Germline V gene sequence: CDR1 ENHRY, CDR2 SYGVKD. CDR3 residues: CAIKEIGSYEQYF. CDR3 sequence (DNA): TGTGCCATCAAGGAGATAGGCTCCTACGAGCAGTACTTC.

The chain employs TRBV6-6 and TRBJ2-7; possibly TRBD1 or TRBD2 for D (7 bases each). This CDR3 is 14 amino acids long. V lost 6 bases to trimming and J lost 2 bases, with 14 bases between them. In germline, CDR1 is MNHNY, CDR2 SVGAGI (reference sequence). This CDR3 reads CASRPGGGTYEQYF. The DNA for the CDR3 is TGTGCCAGCAGGCCAGGGGGGGGGACCTACGAGCAGTACTTC.

V and J are TRBV12-5 and TRBJ1-2; D unclear. CDR3 length: 15 residues. Trimming removed 0 bases at V and 4 bases at J, with 12 bases between. The germline CDR1 and CDR2 sequences are LGHNT and FRNRAP. Here the CDR3 reads CASGLVRESVYGYTF. The CDR3 DNA reads TGTGCTAGTGGTTTGGTACGCGAATCAGTCTATGGCTACACCTTC.

This clone was picked up one time. V usage is TRBV3-1 (or the pseudogene TRBV3-2) and J usage is TRBJ2-5, with TRBD2 matching over 7 bases. Germline lookup yields CDR1 LGHDT and CDR2 YNNKEL (reference sequence). The ends lost 2 bases at V and 5 bases at J; junction bases unmatched: 8. This CDR3 comprises 15 residues. As DNA, the CDR3 is TGTGCCAGCAGCCAACTGTCTAGCGGCCCGGAGACCCAGTACTTC. This gives the protein CASSQLSSGPETQYF.

The chain joins TRBV29-1 to TRBJ2-1; 7 nucleotides align to TRBD1. In germline, CDR1 is SQVTM, CDR2 ANQGSEA. V shed 6 bases and J 4 bases; nucleotides not matched to a gene: 3. The CDR3 extends over 12 amino acids. Here the CDR3 DNA reads TGCAGCGTCCAGGACAGGTACAATGAGCAGTTCTTC. Translating it yields CSVQDRYNEQFF.

The V call is TRBV10-1, the J call TRBJ2-2; 11 nucleotides line up with TRBD2. This CDR3 has 16 residues. Trimming at V came to 8 bases and at J to 0 bases, leaving 5 bases not matched to a gene. Germline-derived CDR1 and CDR2 are WNHNN and SYGVQD (reference sequence). Written as DNA, the CDR3 is TGCGCCAGCGCTAGCGGGGGGTATTCGAACACCGGGGAGCTGTTTTTT. Amino acid sequence: CASASGGYSNTGELFF.

The V and J genes are TRBV27 and TRBJ2-7, with a possible D match to TRBD1 (5 bases). From germline, CDR1 is MNHEY and CDR2 SMNVEV (reference sequence). There are 14 residues in the CDR3. V was trimmed by 0 bases and J by 6 bases, leaving 12 bases between them. The CDR3 loop is CASSLSPPGIEQYF. The CDR3 DNA sequence: TGTGCCAGCAGTTTATCTCCCCCAGGGATCGAGCAGTACTTC.